This entry lists 24 T cell receptor beta chains sequenced from one sample in a study of long-term antiretroviral therapy in people with HIV. Assay version v3.0 of immunoSEQ was used, and it was run at survey level. Measured with immunoSEQ multiplex PCR; TCRdb has only the in-frame clones, and not every one. Among about 15,000 clones listed, about 86% were seen once. The sample consisted of unsorted PBMCs, taken 2.2 to 2.4 years before starting antiretroviral therapy. The source of these receptors is a woman aged 25 to 45 with HIV.

This clone was counted between two and nine times. V usage is TRBV5-6 and J usage is TRBJ1-3; no clear D gene. The CDR3 consists of 14 residues. The germline gives CDR1 SGHDT, CDR2 YYEEEE. The V and J ends lost 0 bases and 0 bases respectively, with 4 bases between them. CDR3: CASSLVSSGNTIYF. CDR3 in DNA: TGTGCCAGCAGCTTGGTCAGCTCTGGAAACACCATATATTTT.

The chain links TRBV5-1 to TRBJ1-1, with 8 bases that match TRBD1. The trim removed 1 base at V and 5 bases at J, leaving 10 bases unmatched. Germline lookup yields CDR1 SGHRS and CDR2 YFSETQ. This CDR3 is 16 amino acids long. In DNA form, the CDR3 reads TGCGCCAGCAGCTTGTCAGCTCAGGGGGCTGGAACTGAAGCTTTCTTT. Its protein is CASSLSAQGAGTEAFF.

Concerning this clone itself: The junction differs from germline at one of its ends, possibly a read error. The V and J genes are TRBV2 and TRBJ2-2; 9 bases fit TRBD1. This CDR3 region has 14 residues. Germline V lookup: CDR1 SNHLY, CDR2 FYNNEI. DNA of the CDR3: TGTGCCAGCAGGGAAGAGACAGGGGGCGGGGAGCTGTTTTTT. It translates to CASREETGGGELFF.

A note on this clone: Germline and junction disagree at one end, which may indicate a read error. The rearrangement joins TRBV7-2 to TRBJ2-5, with D perhaps assigned TRBD1 or TRBD2 (5 bases each). Germline V CDR1 and CDR2: SGHTA, FQGNSA. The CDR3 is 14 residues long. The CDR3 region has the DNA TGTGCCAGCAGCTCCGCAAGGCTGGGGGAGACCCATTACTTC. Its protein product is CASSSARLGETHYF.

DNA of the CDR3: TGTGCCAGCAGCTCGGCGGTTCTTGGGGGCACCGGGGAGCTGTTTTTT. The encoded protein is CASSSAVLGGTGELFF. The rearrangement uses TRBV7-8 and TRBJ2-2, with D perhaps given as TRBD1 or TRBD2 (5 bases each). This CDR3 comprises 16 residues. The ends were cut back, 4 bases at V and 4 bases at J, with 16 bases in the middle. In germline, CDR1 is SGHVS, CDR2 FQNEAQ.

J is TRBJ2-7 and V is TRBV19; D is unresolved. This CDR3 comprises 13 residues. The germline CDR1 and CDR2 sequences are LNHDA and SQIVND (reference sequence). V was trimmed by 4 bases and J by 6 bases, leaving 13 bases between them. The CDR3 sequence: CASSRKQGIEQYF. CDR3 sequence (DNA): TGTGCCAGTAGTAGAAAACAAGGGATCGAGCAGTACTTC.

The count of this clone is one. V usage is TRBV10-3 and J usage is TRBJ1-1, with D uncertain. The CDR3 consists of 14 residues. V was cut by 4 bases and J by 1 base, with 10 bases left in between. Germline V CDR1 and CDR2: ENHRY, SYGVKD. CDR3: CAISGGSGNTEAFF. The CDR3 DNA reads as TGTGCCATCAGTGGTGGGTCAGGGAACACTGAAGCTTTCTTT.

This clone occurred once. The genes are TRBV19 and TRBJ1-5; no definite D call. The germline V and J ends were trimmed by 3 bases and 1 base, with 7 bases remaining between them. CDR3 length: 14 residues. Germline CDR1 LNHDA, CDR2 SQIVND (reference sequence). As DNA, the CDR3 is TGTGCCAGTAGTATGGCACGGAGCAATCAGCCCCAGCATTTT. Translated, it gives CASSMARSNQPQHF.

This CDR3 reads CASSLAKGAGAGREQYF. The CDR3 DNA is TGCGCCAGCAGCTTGGCCAAGGGGGCCGGGGCAGGGCGCGAGCAGTACTTC. The chain uses TRBV5-1 and TRBJ2-7; 7 nucleotides line up with TRBD1. The CDR3 totals 17 residues. Germline CDR1 and CDR2: SGHRS and YFSETQ. The V and J ends lost 0 bases and 6 bases, in that order; junction bases with no gene match: 15.

The gene calls are TRBV2 and TRBJ2-5, with 15 bases aligning to TRBD2. The CDR3 sequence is 17 residues long. Germline V lookup: CDR1 SNHLY, CDR2 FYNNEI. Unmatched junction bases numbered 7, after V lost 3 bases and J lost 5 bases. CDR3 in DNA: TGTGCCAGCAGTGAGGGACTAGCGGGGGGTTCTGGGGAGACCCAGTACTTC. Translating gives CASSEGLAGGSGETQYF.

V usage is TRBV10-3 and J usage is TRBJ1-3; D is perhaps TRBD1 (5 bases). Germline V lookup: CDR1 ENHRY, CDR2 SYGVKD. Trimming left V 5 bases short and J 3 bases short, with 17 bases between. The CDR3 contains 16 residues. CDR3 DNA: TGTGCCATCAGTTCAAGGGGAGGGAGAAGTGGAAACACCATATATTTT. It specifies CAISSRGGRSGNTIYF.

This clone was detected once. V usage is TRBV29-1 and J usage is TRBJ1-2; D unclear. Deletions cut 2 bases from V and 8 bases from J, with 9 bases between. Looked up from germline, CDR1 is SQVTM and CDR2 is ANQGSEA. The CDR3 length is 11 residues. The CDR3 nucleotides are TGCAGCGTTGAAAGGTTTGGGGGCTACACCTTC. Translated: CSVERFGGYTF.

The chain employs TRBV27 and TRBJ1-1; 7 bases line up with TRBD1. CDR1 is MNHEY and CDR2 is SMNVEV in the germline V gene (reference sequence). The CDR3 contains 14 residues. The ends lost 4 bases at V and 4 bases at J; junction bases unmatched: 6. CDR3 sequence reads: CASSYSGTVTEAFF. CDR3 nucleotide sequence: TGTGCCAGCAGTTACTCCGGGACAGTCACTGAAGCTTTCTTT.

The chain combines TRBV7-2 with TRBJ1-2; a possible D gene is TRBD1 (5 bases). The V gene lost 3 bases and the J gene lost 6 bases, with 14 bases spanning the gap. This CDR3 is built from 14 residues. Germline CDR1 SGHTA, CDR2 FQGNSA. The DNA for the CDR3 is TGTGCCAGCAGCTTCAGCGGGGGAAGCAATGGCTACACCTTC. Amino acid sequence: CASSFSGGSNGYTF.

The CDR3, as DNA: TGTGCTAGTGGTTTTCAAAACGGGGCAGGGGCTATCATTCAGTACTTC. Encoded protein: CASGFQNGAGAIIQYF. The rearrangement links TRBV12-5 to TRBJ2-4; a possible D gene is TRBD1 (6 bases). This CDR3 has 16 residues. From germline, CDR1 is LGHNT and CDR2 FRNRAP. Trimming cost V 3 bases and J 9 bases, with 21 bases left between them. The complete variable domain, with remaining parts taken from reference TRBV12-5 and TRBJ2-4, reads DARVTQTPRHKVTEMGQEVTMRCQPILGHNTVFWYRQTMMQGLELLAYFRNRAPLDDSGMPKDRFSAEMPDATLATLKIQPSEPRDSAVYFCASGFQNGAGAIIQYFGAGTRLSVL.

V usage is TRBV10-3 and J usage is TRBJ1-2, with D possibly being TRBD1 (5 bases). This CDR3 has 15 residues. Germline V lookup: CDR1 ENHRY, CDR2 SYGVKD. Trimming removed 3 bases from V and 3 bases from J, with 14 bases in between. In nucleotides, the CDR3 is TGTGCCATCAGTGACGACAGAAAACCCCACTATGGCTACACCTTC. Residues: CAISDDRKPHYGYTF.

The V and J genes are TRBV7-2 and TRBJ2-3, with a tentative D call TRBD1 (6 bases). The CDR3 loop spans 15 amino acids. Per the germline V gene, CDR1 is SGHTA and CDR2 is FQGNSA. V was pared by 6 bases and J by 1 base, with 14 bases between. The DNA for the CDR3 is TGTGCCAGCAGACGAGGGGGTACTGGCACAGATACGCAGTATTTT. Translating gives CASRRGGTGTDTQYF.

The J gene is TRBJ2-7, the V gene TRBV5-6, with a weak D call TRBD1 (6 bases). The V gene's germline CDR1 is SGHDT and CDR2 YYEEEE. There are 13 residues in the CDR3. Deletions cut 3 bases from V and 3 bases from J, with 10 bases between. The CDR3 loop is CASSSGTNYEQYF. CDR3 nucleotide sequence: TGTGCCAGCAGCTCCGGGACAAACTACGAGCAGTACTTC.

The chain is built from TRBV7-2 and TRBJ2-2; D is undetermined. Germline CDR1 SGHTA, CDR2 FQGNSA. V dropped 4 bases and J dropped 2 bases, with 8 bases sitting between them. The CDR3 spans 14 residues. The CDR3 reads CASSSLLNTGELFF. CDR3 bases: TGTGCCAGCAGCTCCTTACTTAACACCGGGGAGCTGTTTTTT.

The gene calls are TRBV7-6 and TRBJ2-5; D possibly corresponds to TRBD1 (6 bases). V was clipped by 3 bases and J by 2 bases, with 13 bases between them. Germline assignment: CDR1 SGHVS and CDR2 FNYEAQ. The CDR3 has 15 residues. CDR3 bases: TGTGCCAGCAGCTTCGATCCAAGGGGGCAAGAGACCCAGTACTTC. It translates to CASSFDPRGQETQYF.

This sequence joins TRBV30 and TRBJ1-2; D remains ambiguous. The germline gives CDR1 GTSNPN, CDR2 SVGIG (reference sequence). Deletions cut 0 bases from V and 8 bases from J, with 10 bases between. The CDR3 contains 12 residues. The CDR3 loop is CAWSVSPGGYTF. The CDR3 DNA is TGTGCCTGGAGTGTGAGCCCGGGAGGCTACACCTTC.

The rearrangement uses TRBV2 and TRBJ2-5, with 10 bases aligning to TRBD2. Germline CDR1 reads SNHLY; CDR2 reads FYNNEI. The CDR3 spans 17 residues. V lost 4 bases, J lost 7 bases, and 15 bases stayed unmatched. The CDR3 DNA sequence: TGTGCCAGCAGTGGTTTGCCGGGACTAGCGAAGGGAGGGACCCAGTACTTC. Amino acids: CASSGLPGLAKGGTQYF. Together with reference TRBV2 and TRBJ2-5, the CDR3 gives the full variable domain: EPEVTQTPSHQVTQMGQEVILRCVPISNHLYFYWYRQILGQKVEFLVSFYNNEISEKSEIFDDQFSVERPDGSNFTLKIRSTKLEDSAMYFCASSGLPGLAKGGTQYFGPGTRLLVL.

The rearrangement uses TRBV7-2 and TRBJ2-7, with 7 bases lining up with TRBD1. Germline loops: CDR1 SGHTA, CDR2 FQGNSA. This CDR3 has 15 amino acids. After removal of 5 bases from V and 3 bases from J, the junction contained 10 bases not matched to a gene. In DNA, the CDR3 is TGTGCCAGCAGCCTCGCCGGGACAGAAGGCTACGAGCAGTACTTC. Residues: CASSLAGTEGYEQYF.

The V and J genes are TRBV25-1 and TRBJ2-7; 11 bases align to TRBD2. With 4 bases clipped from V and 1 base from J, the junction kept 3 bases outside the gene matches. Germline loops: CDR1 MGHDK, CDR2 SYGVNS. This CDR3 contains 15 residues. CDR3 nucleotides: TGTGCCAGCAGTGCTAGCGGGGGGCCTTCCTACGAGCAGTACTTC. Amino acids: CASSASGGPSYEQYF.